This is a list of T cell receptor beta chains from one sample in a study of vaccination and CD4 T cells after COVID-19. No antigen has been identified for these receptors. TCRdb reprocessed the PCR reads via MiXCR and lists one record per CDR3 protein. The sample yields thousands of distinct CDR3 sequences, around 58% seen once. The sequencing sample was made of CD4+ T cells from blood, cultured in vitro. The receptor source for this set is a human donor who had recovered from COVID-19. Both conserved end residues are part of each CDR3. Fields, in order: clone size, D gene, V gene, J gene, CDR3 protein, CDR3 DNA. A D gene is named only where the DNA matches it firmly. Clone size is stated in some rows and not others, as once, few, many or a class when expanded.

>-|-|TRBV7-3|TRBJ1-1
CASSPYLNTEAFF
TGTGCCAGCAGCCCCTATCTGAACACTGAAGCTTTCTTT
>-|-|TRBV7-9|TRBJ2-5
CASSPPVLLTQYF
TGTGCCAGCAGCCCCCCTGTGTTGCTGACCCAGTACTTC
>few|-|TRBV7-3|TRBJ2-3
CASSLLSEDTQYF
TGTGCCAGCAGCTTACTTTCCGAAGATACGCAGTATTTT
>-|-|TRBV6-2/TRBV6-3|TRBJ1-5
CASSPGRASNQPQHF
TGTGCCAGCAGTCCGGGCAGGGCGAGCAATCAGCCCCAGCATTTT
>-|TRBD1|TRBV28|TRBJ2-7
CASSPLGTEAYEQYF
TGTGCCAGCAGTCCCCTAGGGACAGAGGCCTACGAGCAGTACTTC
>-|TRBD1|TRBV20-1|TRBJ2-5
CSARVRGGRETQYF
TGCAGTGCTAGAGTCCGAGGGGGCAGGGAGACCCAGTACTTC
>-|-|TRBV7-9|TRBJ2-1
CASSRGSSDYNEQFF
TGTGCCAGCAGCCGAGGGTCTAGCGACTACAATGAGCAGTTCTTC
>-|-|TRBV6-1|TRBJ1-2
CASSLTLGYLYGYTF
TGTGCCAGCAGTCTCACCCTGGGATACCTCTATGGCTACACCTTC
>once|-|TRBV20-1|TRBJ1-5
CSARVNLINQPQHF
TGCAGTGCAAGGGTCAACCTGATCAATCAGCCCCAGCATTTT
>-|-|TRBV7-2|TRBJ1-2
CASSWYRSPNGYTF
TGTGCCAGCAGTTGGTACAGGAGCCCCAATGGCTACACCTTC
>-|-|TRBV2|TRBJ1-2
CASGESYGYTF
TGTGCCAGCGGGGAGTCCTATGGCTACACCTTC
>few|-|TRBV20-1|TRBJ2-5
CSATVGFMKTQYF
TGCAGTGCCACGGTCGGGTTTATGAAGACCCAGTACTTC
>-|TRBD1|TRBV5-5|TRBJ1-5
CASSLTGGQDQPQHF
TGTGCCAGCAGCTTGACAGGGGGGCAAGATCAGCCCCAGCATTTT
>-|-|TRBV6-1|TRBJ2-1
CASSRRPGNEQFF
TGTGCCAGCAGCCGACGCCCTGGGAATGAGCAGTTCTTC
>-|-|TRBV12-3/TRBV12-4|TRBJ2-1
CASSLFTGNEQFF
TGTGCCAGCAGTTTATTCACTGGCAATGAGCAGTTCTTC
>-|-|TRBV19|TRBJ2-7
CASSITTGPIGYEQYF
TGTGCCAGTAGTATAACCACGGGACCCATAGGGTACGAGCAGTACTTC
>few|-|TRBV6-5|TRBJ2-7
CASSYSSGRSSYEQYF
TGTGCCAGCAGTTACTCGAGTGGACGGAGTTCCTACGAGCAGTACTTC
>few|TRBD1|TRBV6-5|TRBJ1-2
CASSYSTGNYGYTF
TGTGCCAGCAGTTACTCGACAGGGAACTATGGCTACACCTTC
>-|-|TRBV5-6|TRBJ1-1
CASSLAGNTEAFF
TGTGCCAGCAGCTTGGCAGGGAACACTGAAGCTTTCTTT
>-|-|TRBV6-1|TRBJ2-5
CASSQRVQETQYF
TGTGCCAGCAGCCAGAGGGTCCAAGAGACCCAGTACTTC
>few|-|TRBV6-1|TRBJ1-6
CASSELPSNSPLHF
TGTGCCAGCAGTGAATTACCCTCTAATTCACCCCTCCACTTT
>-|TRBD1|TRBV6-1|TRBJ1-3
CASRRDRVGVGSGNTIYF
TGTGCCAGCAGACGGGACAGGGTTGGTGTGGGCTCTGGAAACACCATATATTTT
>once|-|TRBV5-1|TRBJ2-7
CASSLAATGGTTEQYF
TGCGCCAGCAGCTTGGCGGCGACAGGAGGGACTACCGAGCAGTACTTC
>-|-|TRBV6-1|TRBJ1-6
CASIPGYNSPLHF
TGTGCCAGCATACCGGGGTACAATTCACCCCTCCACTTT
>few|-|TRBV24-1|TRBJ1-1
CATSAGGRNTEAFF
TGTGCCACCAGTGCGGGGGGGAGGAACACTGAAGCTTTCTTT
>few|TRBD1|TRBV29-1|TRBJ1-1
CSVEDRTGLRNTEAFF
TGCAGCGTTGAAGATCGGACAGGGCTGAGGAACACTGAAGCTTTCTTT
>few|-|TRBV5-4|TRBJ1-1
CASSLGTQENTEAFF
TGTGCCAGCAGCTTGGGGACACAGGAGAACACTGAAGCTTTCTTT
>-|-|TRBV14|TRBJ1-2
CASSRSIQGSYGYTF
TGTGCCAGCAGCCGATCTATTCAGGGTTCCTATGGCTACACCTTC
>-|-|TRBV4-2|TRBJ1-4
CASSHGTSTNEKLFF
TGTGCCAGCAGCCATGGGACGTCAACTAATGAAAAACTGTTTTTT
>-|-|TRBV2|TRBJ1-5
CASSPTPGQPQHF
TGTGCCAGCAGCCCTACCCCCGGGCAGCCCCAGCATTTT
>-|-|TRBV12-3/TRBV12-4|TRBJ2-5
CASSFGETQYF
TGTGCCAGCAGTTTCGGGGAGACCCAGTACTTC
>-|TRBD1|TRBV20-1|TRBJ2-4
CSARDPGQGNLAKNIQYF
TGCAGTGCTAGAGACCCCGGACAGGGGAACCTAGCCAAAAACATTCAGTACTTC
>-|-|TRBV11-2|TRBJ2-5
CASSLVRTPGSGTQYF
TGTGCCAGCAGCTTAGTTCGGACTCCAGGGTCAGGGACCCAGTACTTC
>-|-|TRBV6-2/TRBV6-3|TRBJ2-3
CASSFLAGQGTQYF
TGTGCCAGCAGTTTCTTGGCGGGGCAGGGTACGCAGTATTTT
>-|TRBD2|TRBV27|TRBJ2-1
CASGPRSGVSYNEQFF
TGTGCCAGCGGGCCCAGGAGCGGGGTTAGCTACAATGAGCAGTTCTTC